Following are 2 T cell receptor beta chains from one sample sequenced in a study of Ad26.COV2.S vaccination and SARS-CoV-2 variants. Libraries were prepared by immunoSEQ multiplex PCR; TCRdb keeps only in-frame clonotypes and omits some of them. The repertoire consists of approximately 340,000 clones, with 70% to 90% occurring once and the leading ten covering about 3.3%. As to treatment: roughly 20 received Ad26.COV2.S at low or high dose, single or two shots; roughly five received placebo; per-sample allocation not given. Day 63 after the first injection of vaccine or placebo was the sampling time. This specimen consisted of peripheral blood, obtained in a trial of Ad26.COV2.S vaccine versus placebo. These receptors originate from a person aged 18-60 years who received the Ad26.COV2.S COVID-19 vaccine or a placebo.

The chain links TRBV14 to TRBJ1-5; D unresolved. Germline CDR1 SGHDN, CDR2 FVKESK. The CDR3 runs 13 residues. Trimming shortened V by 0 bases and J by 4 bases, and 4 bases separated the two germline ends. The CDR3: CASSQDLNQPQHF. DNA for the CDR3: TGTGCCAGCAGCCAAGATCTTAATCAGCCCCAGCATTTT.

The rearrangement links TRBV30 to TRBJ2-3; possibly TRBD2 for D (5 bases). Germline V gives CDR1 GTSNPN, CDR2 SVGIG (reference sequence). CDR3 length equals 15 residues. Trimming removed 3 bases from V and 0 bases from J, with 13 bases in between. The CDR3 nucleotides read TGTGCCTGGAGATCAGGCGGGTTAAGCACAGATACGCAGTATTTT. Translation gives CAWRSGGLSTDTQYF.